A single sample is the source of the 5 T cell receptor beta chains below, sequenced in a study of metastatic and nonmetastatic thyroid tumors. No treatment of any kind had been given to any patient before thyroid surgery. With MiXCR, TCRdb called clones anew from the PCR reads. The sample lists approximately 6,000 clones, 25% to 40% occurring once. Sequences were obtained from tumor tissue. These receptors were obtained from a female donor with papillary thyroid cancer or a benign thyroid nodule (not recorded which). Some clones in this sample may be carry-over from other donors' samples.

The chain uses TRBV6-2 or TRBV6-3 and TRBJ1-2; TRBD1 is a possible D gene (5 bases). The CDR3 has 13 amino acids. CDR1 and CDR2 from the germline V gene are MNHEY and SVGEGT. V lost 6 bases and J lost 11, with 19 bases in between. As DNA, the CDR3 is TGTGCCAGCAGCCCGAACGGCCTCGGGGGATACACCTTC. Translation gives CASSPNGLGGYTF.

The chain has TRBV6-1 and TRBJ1-6, with D possibly TRBD1 on 5 matching bases. Germline V gene data show CDR1 as MNHNS and CDR2 as SASEGT. Trimming left V 5 bases short and J 10 bases short, with 21 bases between. The CDR3 sequence is 16 residues long. CDR3 nucleotides: TGTGCCAGCAGTCCCCGGGCAGGAGTAACAGGATCACCCCTCCACTTT. This encodes CASSPRAGVTGSPLHF.

This clone showed up many times. A clone one base away is much larger, so this may be a read error. The same CDR3 is also encoded by other DNA sequences in this sample. The chain combines TRBV9 with TRBJ2-1; the match to TRBD1 covers 7 bases. CDR1 and CDR2 (germline): SGDLS, YYNGEE. The V and J ends lost 2 bases and 10 bases, in that order; junction bases with no gene match: 9. The CDR3 is 14 residues long. CDR3 region: CASSVDQTGNEQFF. CDR3 sequence (DNA): TGTGCCAGCAGCGTTGACCAGACAGGGAACGAGCAGTTCTTC.

The V gene is TRBV11-2, the J gene TRBJ2-1; weak D call: TRBD2 (7 bases). V was clipped by 6 bases and J by 6 bases, with 18 bases between them. CDR3 length: 15 amino acids. Germline V gives CDR1 SGHAT, CDR2 FQNNGV. This CDR3 is CASSPRSRGANEQFF. The DNA for the CDR3 is TGTGCCAGCAGTCCCAGGAGTCGGGGGGCCAATGAGCAGTTCTTC. The full variable domain, in which reference TRBV11-2 and TRBJ2-1 provide the parts outside the CDR3, is EAGVAQSPRYKIIEKRQSVAFWCNPISGHATLYWYQQILGQGPKLLIQFQNNGVVDDSQLPKDRFSAERLKGVDSTLKIQPAKLEDSAVYLCASSPRSRGANEQFFGPGTRLTVL.

This chain uses TRBV3-1 with TRBJ1-2, with TRBD1 matching over 7 bases. The CDR3 extends over 14 amino acids. V lost 1 base to trimming and J lost 8 bases; unmatched junction nucleotides: 7. Germline CDR1 and CDR2: LGHDT and YNNKEL (reference sequence). The DNA of the CDR3 is TGTGCCAGCAGCCAAGGAGTAACAGGGGTGGGCTACACCTTC. Residues: CASSQGVTGVGYTF.